This T cell receptor (beta chain) was observed in a study of T cells in Graves' hyperthyroidism and ophthalmopathy. This clonotype was detected a few times. Its antigen is currently unknown. Overall study findings and caveats: Most thyroid clonotypes with frequency above 0.001 were detected in blood.

The CDR3 regions of TCR beta were amplified from RNA transcripts. A set of HTBI primers served as the primers for a first-round RT-PCR of the TCR CDR3. TCRdb itself ran the multiplex PCR reads through MiXCR, one entry per CDR3 protein. Among almost 500,000 distinct CDR3 sequences listed, 22% were seen once. CDR1 is LGHDT, CDR2 YNNKEL, per germline (reference sequence). The CDR3 totals 14 residues. The V gene lost 8 bases and the J gene lost 7 bases, with 15 bases spanning the gap. Uncontrolled infection, other autoimmune disease, pregnancy or lactation barred patients from enrollment. Each diagnosis drew on symptoms, thyroxine, TRAb, thyroid ultrasound and orbital computed tomography findings.

This TCR derives from a woman between 70 and 85 years old with Graves' ophthalmopathy. Sequencing was carried out using blood. This rearrangement joins TRBV3-1 to TRBJ1-6; D may be TRBD1 (5 bases). CDR3 loop: CASQFQGGNSPLHF. CDR3 sequence (DNA): TGTGCCAGCCAGTTCCAGGGCGGCAATTCACCCCTCCACTTT. Full variable domain (remainder filled in from reference TRBV3-1 and TRBJ1-6): DTAVSQTPKYLVTQMGNDKSIKCEQNLGHDTMYWYKQDSKKFLKIMFSYNNKELIINETVPNRFSPKSPDKAHLNLHINSLELGDSAVYFCASQFQGGNSPLHFGNGTRLTVT.